This is a list of T cell receptor beta chains from one sample in a study of shared clonotypes between healthy human individuals. The protocol was immunoSEQ multiplex PCR, while the TCRdb copy is restricted to in-frame clones and leaves out a portion. The profile covers 950,000 to 1,100,000 clones, with about 77% appearing a single time and about 1.5% taken by the ten largest. Material for sequencing was memory CD4+ T cells sorted from blood. These receptors originate from a man younger than 35 in good health. Each CDR3 is given with its conserved first and last residue. The order of the fields is V gene, J gene, clone size, D gene, CDR3 protein, CDR3 DNA. D genes are given only for firm matches. The size entry is marked missing in some rows and otherwise reads once, few, many or a size class.

TRBV27,TRBJ1-5,many,-,CASSPTVDNQPQHF,TGTGCCAGCAGCCCTACCGTTGACAATCAGCCCCAGCATTTT
TRBV29-1,TRBJ1-5,few,-,CSVVIGASNQPQHF,TGCAGCGTTGTAATAGGGGCTAGCAATCAGCCCCAGCATTTT
TRBV19,TRBJ2-7,-,TRBD1,CASSMVDRFGEQYF,TGTGCCAGTAGTATGGTGGACAGGTTTGGCGAGCAGTACTTC
TRBV10-3,TRBJ1-2,-,TRBD1,CAISVQGASYGYTF,TGTGCCATCAGTGTACAGGGGGCAAGCTATGGCTACACCTTC
TRBV9,TRBJ1-5,-,TRBD1,CASSVRRQGAYQPQHF,TGTGCCAGCAGCGTCCGTAGACAGGGCGCCTATCAGCCCCAGCATTTT
TRBV29-1,TRBJ1-2,few,TRBD1,CSVGDRTGYGYTF,TGCAGCGTCGGGGATCGGACAGGGTATGGCTACACCTTC
TRBV5-1,TRBJ2-3,-,-,CASSSSSTDTQYF,TGCGCCAGCAGCTCGTCTAGCACAGATACGCAGTATTTT
TRBV2,TRBJ2-1,-,TRBD2,CASSVGLAGRNEQFF,TGTGCCAGCAGTGTGGGGCTAGCGGGGAGGAATGAGCAGTTCTTC
TRBV5-1,TRBJ2-3,-,TRBD1,CASTGQGTDTQYF,TGCGCCAGCACCGGACAGGGAACAGATACGCAGTATTTT
TRBV5-1,TRBJ2-3,few,TRBD2,CASSLAWLAGPDTQYF,TGCGCCAGCAGCTTGGCCTGGCTAGCGGGGCCAGATACGCAGTATTTT
TRBV6-1,TRBJ1-6,few,-,CASSELGGNSPLHF,TGTGCCAGCAGTGAATTGGGGGGGAATTCACCCCTCCACTTT
TRBV7-2,TRBJ2-1,few,TRBD2,CASSTWTSGLSYNEQFF,TGTGCCAGCAGCACCTGGACTAGCGGGCTTTCCTACAATGAGCAGTTCTTC
TRBV2,TRBJ2-5,-,TRBD2,CASSEALAGAQETQYF,TGTGCCAGCAGTGAAGCGCTAGCGGGGGCCCAAGAGACCCAGTACTTC
TRBV5-1,TRBJ2-7,once,-,CASSLVDNSYEQYF,TGCGCCAGCAGCTTGGTTGACAACTCCTACGAGCAGTACTTC
TRBV6-5,TRBJ1-2,-,-,CASTGANYGYTF,TGTGCCAGCACTGGGGCGAACTATGGCTACACCTTC
TRBV19,TRBJ1-6,-,-,CASSIAPGRRSSYNSPLHF,TGTGCCAGTAGTATAGCTCCGGGCCGCAGGTCTTCCTATAATTCACCCCTCCACTTT
TRBV2,TRBJ1-5,few,-,CASGGDRGNQPQHF,TGTGCCAGCGGGGGTGACAGAGGCAATCAGCCCCAGCATTTT
TRBV27,TRBJ1-1,-,-,CASSLSAPKMNTEAFF,TGTGCCAGCAGTTTATCTGCCCCCAAAATGAACACTGAAGCTTTCTTT
TRBV2,TRBJ1-1,-,-,CASLSFGGGLDAFF,TGTGCCAGCCTCTCGTTCGGGGGAGGTCTTGACGCTTTCTTT
TRBV19,TRBJ1-1,-,TRBD1,CASRYRDRLSTEAFF,TGTGCCAGTAGGTACCGGGACAGGTTAAGCACTGAAGCTTTCTTT
TRBV30,TRBJ2-7,-,TRBD1,CAWDRAAEQYF,TGTGCCTGGGACAGGGCTGCCGAGCAGTACTTC
TRBV9,TRBJ1-3,-,-,CASSSPRGSGNTIYF,TGTGCCAGCAGCTCGCCCCGGGGATCTGGAAACACCATATATTTT
TRBV19,TRBJ2-2,few,-,CASREGGHTNTGELFF,TGTGCCAGTAGGGAGGGGGGCCACACGAACACCGGGGAGCTGTTTTTT
TRBV7-9,TRBJ2-2,-,-,CASSTQTGDGPGELFF,TGTGCCAGCAGCACCCAAACTGGGGACGGACCGGGGGAGCTGTTTTTT
TRBV7-9,TRBJ1-2,-,-,CASSRGQQGGGYTF,TGTGCCAGCAGCAGGGGCCAGCAGGGCGGTGGCTACACCTTC
TRBV28,TRBJ2-7,-,TRBD2,CASSPPLGSGGSSYEQYF,TGTGCCAGCAGTCCCCCCCTGGGGAGCGGGGGATCCTCCTACGAGCAGTACTTC
TRBV7-9,TRBJ1-4,few,-,CASSSDGGTNEKLFF,TGTGCCAGCAGCTCAGATGGGGGAACGAATGAAAAACTGTTTTTT
TRBV19,TRBJ1-6,-,TRBD1,CASRSQGQQNSPLHF,TGTGCCAGTAGAAGCCAGGGACAGCAGAATTCACCCCTCCACTTT
TRBV11-2,TRBJ1-2,once,TRBD1,CASSLPGQFGYTF,TGTGCCAGCAGTTTGCCGGGACAGTTTGGCTACACCTTC
TRBV4-1,TRBJ2-7,few,-,CASSRGGQYSYEQYF,TGCGCCAGCAGCCGAGGAGGACAGTATTCCTACGAGCAGTACTTC
TRBV7-2,TRBJ2-3,-,TRBD2,CASSLLAGDLTDTQYF,TGTGCCAGCAGCTTACTAGCGGGGGACCTCACAGATACGCAGTATTTT
TRBV2,TRBJ2-3,-,-,CASSEGRTTDTQYF,TGTGCCAGCAGTGAAGGCAGGACCACAGATACGCAGTATTTT
TRBV28,TRBJ2-7,-,TRBD1,CASSLKQGVYEQYF,TGTGCCAGCAGTTTAAAACAGGGGGTCTACGAGCAGTACTTC
TRBV12-5,TRBJ2-1,many,TRBD2,CASAGGQYNEQFF,TGTGCTAGCGCGGGGGGCCAGTACAATGAGCAGTTCTTC
TRBV5-6,TRBJ1-6,-,-,CASHRGAGDSPLHF,TGTGCCAGCCACCGCGGGGCAGGGGATTCACCCCTCCACTTT
TRBV9,TRBJ1-1,-,-,CASSVEVNTEAFF,TGTGCCAGCAGCGTAGAGGTGAACACTGAAGCTTTCTTT
TRBV5-4,TRBJ1-5,once,-,CASSLDGGRNQPQHF,TGTGCCAGCAGCTTGGATGGGGGACGGAATCAGCCCCAGCATTTT
TRBV28,TRBJ1-1,-,-,CASSFDIGQRPLMNTEAFF,TGTGCCAGCAGCTTCGATATCGGACAGCGACCCCTCATGAACACTGAAGCTTTCTTT
TRBV19,TRBJ1-5,-,-,CASSIGLVGRDSNQPQHF,TGTGCCAGTAGTATAGGGTTGGTGGGCAGGGATAGCAATCAGCCCCAGCATTTT
TRBV27,TRBJ1-4,-,TRBD1,CASRLQGGGEKLFF,TGTGCCAGCAGACTACAGGGGGGAGGCGAAAAACTGTTTTTT
TRBV20-1,TRBJ2-7,-,-,CSARSGAEQYF,TGCAGTGCGCGATCAGGGGCCGAGCAGTACTTC
TRBV4-1,TRBJ1-3,-,-,CASSGGTGNTIYF,TGCGCCAGCAGCGGGGGAACTGGAAACACCATATATTTT
TRBV28,TRBJ2-1,-,TRBD2,CASSFAGTSGNNEQFF,TGTGCCAGCAGTTTCGCCGGGACTAGCGGGAACAATGAGCAGTTCTTC
TRBV5-1,TRBJ1-1,-,TRBD1,CASSLGDRANTEAFF,TGCGCCAGCAGCTTGGGAGACAGGGCGAACACTGAAGCTTTCTTT
TRBV12-2,TRBJ2-1,-,-,CASRLGVYSSYNEQFF,TGTGCAAGTCGCTTGGGGGTCTATAGCTCCTACAATGAGCAGTTCTTC
TRBV5-4,TRBJ2-7,-,-,CASSLDRTAYEQYF,TGTGCCAGCAGCTTGGACAGGACTGCCTACGAGCAGTACTTC
TRBV7-6,TRBJ2-1,-,-,CASSLEGLFNEQFF,TGTGCCAGCAGCTTAGAAGGACTATTCAATGAGCAGTTCTTC
TRBV2,TRBJ2-5,-,-,CASSEGQSQETQYF,TGTGCCAGCAGTGAGGGACAAAGTCAAGAGACCCAGTACTTC
TRBV29-1,TRBJ2-7,-,-,CSDLFYEIYEQYF,TGCAGCGACCTTTTTTATGAAATCTACGAGCAGTACTTC